These 13 T cell receptor beta chains originate from one sample sequenced in a study of OX40 agonist ivuxolimab in advanced cancers. TCRdb's copy holds only in-frame clones and misses some; the assay was immunoSEQ multiplex PCR. The sample comprises 65,000 to 95,000 clones, 90% to 95% of which are singletons, and about 2.1% rests with the top ten. This sample comprised CD4+ or CD8+ T cells sorted from blood, obtained in a trial of the OX40 agonist ivuxolimab. All receptors come from an adult with an advanced solid tumor such as melanoma, head and neck, liver or kidney cancer.

The chain links TRBV7-2 to TRBJ1-1; D remains ambiguous. Germline lookup yields CDR1 SGHTA and CDR2 FQGNSA. This CDR3 contains 15 residues. Trimming took off 5 bases at V and 6 bases at J, with 19 bases between the two ends. In nucleotides, the CDR3 is TGTGCCAGCAGCACATACCAGCCCCCTGACGCTGAAGCTTTCTTT. Protein: CASSTYQPPDAEAFF.

The chain has TRBV7-9 and TRBJ2-1; D uncertain. Trimming took off 3 bases at V and 5 bases at J, with 8 bases between the two ends. CDR3 size: 13 residues. Per germline, CDR1 SEHNR and CDR2 FQNEAQ (reference sequence). The CDR3 DNA is TGTGCCAGCAGCTTGACTGTAGACAATGAGCAGTTCTTC. It specifies CASSLTVDNEQFF.

This chain uses TRBV30 with TRBJ2-2, with 7 bases that match TRBD1. The CDR3 totals 15 residues. With 7 bases clipped from V and 1 base from J, the junction kept 9 bases outside the gene matches. The germline CDR1 and CDR2 sequences are GTSNPN and SVGIG (reference sequence). The CDR3 DNA reads as TGTGCCTCAAGGCGGCCAGGGGGGAACACCGGGGAGCTGTTTTTT. Translating gives CASRRPGGNTGELFF.

The gene calls are TRBV6-5 and TRBJ1-2; D not resolved. There are 14 residues in the CDR3. V shed 4 bases and J shed 0 bases, with 9 bases lying between them. Germline assignment: CDR1 MNHEY and CDR2 SVGAGI. The CDR3 region has the DNA TGTGCCAGCAGTTCCCCGGTGACTAACTATGGCTACACCTTC. Translation gives CASSSPVTNYGYTF.

J is TRBJ1-3 and V is TRBV28; D remains unclear. The CDR3 totals 15 residues. Germline CDR1 MDHEN, CDR2 SYDVKM. V was pared by 1 base and J by 3 bases, with 10 bases between. Here the CDR3 reads CASSLFGSLGNTIYF. In nucleotides, the CDR3 is TGTGCCAGCAGTTTATTCGGGAGCCTTGGAAACACCATATATTTT.

The V gene is TRBV11-2, the J gene TRBJ2-2, with a possible D match to TRBD2 (5 bases). The CDR3 covers 15 residues. The germline CDR1 and CDR2 sequences are SGHAT and FQNNGV. V was pared by 5 bases and J by 5 bases, with 15 bases between. The CDR3 protein is CASSRVVGSTGELFF. The CDR3, as DNA: TGTGCCAGCAGCAGGGTGGTAGGGAGTACCGGGGAGCTGTTTTTT. The whole variable domain, remainder taken from reference TRBV11-2 and TRBJ2-2, is EAGVAQSPRYKIIEKRQSVAFWCNPISGHATLYWYQQILGQGPKLLIQFQNNGVVDDSQLPKDRFSAERLKGVDSTLKIQPAKLEDSAVYLCASSRVVGSTGELFFGEGSRLTVL.

The V call is TRBV7-2, the J call TRBJ2-2; TRBD1 might be the D (6 bases). This CDR3 spans 14 amino acids. The germline CDR1 and CDR2 sequences are SGHTA and FQGNSA. Trimming removed 5 bases at V and 4 bases at J, with 11 bases between. CDR3: CASSEQGVTGELFF. The CDR3 DNA follows: TGTGCCAGCAGCGAACAGGGAGTCACCGGGGAGCTGTTTTTT.

The chain carries TRBV19 and TRBJ1-2; no clear D gene. CDR3 length: 13 residues. In germline, CDR1 is LNHDA, CDR2 SQIVND (reference sequence). Trimming left V 1 base short and J 6 bases short, with 9 bases between. The CDR3 region has the DNA TGTGCCAGTAGTATAGCCGAAACCAATGGCTACACCTTC. It specifies CASSIAETNGYTF.

The rearrangement uses TRBV2 and TRBJ2-7; D may be TRBD2 (5 bases). CDR1 SNHLY and CDR2 FYNNEI come from the germline V gene. The length of the CDR3 is 11 residues. V was pared by 1 base and J by 11 bases, with 9 bases between. The CDR3 region is CASSEVEVKYF. In nucleotides, the CDR3 is TGTGCCAGCAGTGAAGTGGAGGTGAAGTACTTC.

V is TRBV29-1 and J is TRBJ2-1; 10 bases line up with TRBD1. The CDR3 is made up of 13 amino acids. Per germline, CDR1 SQVTM and CDR2 ANQGSEA. The trim removed 7 bases at V and 10 bases at J, leaving 10 bases unmatched. The CDR3 reads CSAPGQGRWEQFF. CDR3 DNA sequence: TGCAGCGCGCCGGGACAGGGGAGGTGGGAGCAGTTCTTC.

V usage is TRBV28 and J usage is TRBJ2-1; TRBD2 aligns across 8 bases. V lost 6 bases and J lost 1; bases outside the gene matches: 11. Germline V gene sequence: CDR1 MDHEN, CDR2 SYDVKM. CDR3 size: 17 residues. Here the CDR3 reads CASRLPIAGKSYNEQFF. The CDR3 DNA is TGTGCCAGCAGACTCCCGATAGCGGGGAAATCCTACAATGAGCAGTTCTTC. Filled out from reference TRBV28 and TRBJ2-1, the complete variable domain reads DVKVTQSSRYLVKRTGEKVFLECVQDMDHENMFWYRQDPGLGLRLIYFSYDVKMKEKGDIPEGYSVSREKKERFSLILESASTNQTSMYLCASRLPIAGKSYNEQFFGPGTRLTVL.

The genes are TRBV10-3 and TRBJ2-5; D remains unclear. There are 13 residues in the CDR3. V dropped 2 bases and J dropped 2 bases, with 6 bases sitting between them. CDR1 is ENHRY and CDR2 is SYGVKD in the germline V gene. The CDR3 DNA is TGTGCCATCAGTGAGCGGCAGCAAGAGACCCAGTACTTC. Its translation is CAISERQQETQYF.

The V and J genes are TRBV9 and TRBJ2-1; unclear D gene. CDR3 length: 14 amino acids. The germline CDR1 and CDR2 sequences are SGDLS and YYNGEE. Trimming left V 0 bases short and J 8 bases short, with 12 bases between. The CDR3 reads CASSVGGDGDEQFF. The DNA of the CDR3 is TGTGCCAGCAGCGTAGGTGGAGACGGCGATGAGCAGTTCTTC.